The 10 T cell receptor beta chains below come from one sample, sequenced in a study of vaccination effects on CD4 cells after COVID-19. No antigen has been identified for these receptors. Clones were sequenced by immunoSEQ multiplex PCR, and TCRdb holds only the in-frame ones, with some missing. The sample carries roughly 63,000 clones, about 73% recorded once. Expansion with viral peptide pools was applied to antigen-specific CD4+ T cells by the ViraFEST assay prior to sequencing. At the end of around eleven days of culture, CD4+ T cells were isolated. Participants received two doses of either the BNT162b2 or mRNA-1273 vaccine. Sample: CD4+ T cells from PBMCs cultured with HCoV-OC43 spike peptides, taken after COVID-19 vaccination. Described subset: HCoV-OC43 spike overlapping peptide pool stimulation. The receptor source for this set is a human donor who received a COVID-19 vaccine.

The J gene is TRBJ1-1, the V gene TRBV29-1; unclear D gene. V was cut by 4 bases and J by 0 bases, with 3 bases left in between. The germline V gene encodes CDR1 SQVTM and CDR2 ANQGSEA. The CDR3 sequence is 11 residues long. CDR3 protein: CSVGMNTEAFF. CDR3 sequence (DNA): TGCAGCGTTGGAATGAACACTGAAGCTTTCTTT.

The chain has TRBV19 and TRBJ1-1, with TRBD1 matching over 9 bases. Losses at the gene ends were 11 bases for V and 5 bases for J; bases not matched to a gene: 9. Germline V gene data show CDR1 as LNHDA and CDR2 as SQIVND (reference sequence). The CDR3 is 13 residues long. The CDR3 spells CASGTGLMTEAFF. The DNA for the CDR3 is TGTGCCTCCGGGACAGGGCTTATGACTGAAGCTTTCTTT.

This chain joins TRBV10-3 and TRBJ1-5, with TRBD1 as a possible D gene (5 bases). The germline V and J ends were trimmed by 0 bases and 6 bases, with 15 bases remaining between them. The CDR3 is 16 amino acids. Germline assignment: CDR1 ENHRY and CDR2 SYGVKD. The CDR3 loop is CAISESMGRAAQPQHF. The DNA for the CDR3 is TGTGCCATCAGTGAGTCGATGGGCAGGGCGGCTCAGCCCCAGCATTTT.

This sequence joins TRBV5-1 and TRBJ1-5; D gene unclear. V was shortened by 0 bases and J by 3 bases, with 4 bases between the two germline ends. The CDR3 consists of 13 residues. Germline CDR1 and CDR2: SGHRS and YFSETQ. The CDR3 region has the DNA TGCGCCAGCAGCTTGGGCCCCAATCAGCCCCAGCATTTT. It translates to CASSLGPNQPQHF. The whole variable domain, filled in from reference TRBV5-1 and TRBJ1-5, reads KAGVTQTPRYLIKTRGQQVTLSCSPISGHRSVSWYQQTPGQGLQFLFEYFSETQRNKGNFPGRFSGRQFSNSRSEMNVSTLELGDSALYLCASSLGPNQPQHFGDGTRLSIL.

With respect to this clone: In the same sample, other DNA sequences code for this CDR3. The chain carries TRBV7-2 and TRBJ1-4; 9 bases map to TRBD1. The CDR3 spans 14 residues. The V and J ends lost 6 bases and 7 bases, in that order; junction bases with no gene match: 6. Germline CDR1 reads SGHTA; CDR2 reads FQGNSA. Here the CDR3 DNA reads TGTGCCAGCAGTCTCCGACAGGGGGGTGAAAAACTGTTTTTT. It encodes CASSLRQGGEKLFF.

The chain combines TRBV2 with TRBJ2-2; D may be TRBD2 (5 bases). Trimming stripped 6 bases from V and 5 bases from J, with 13 bases between. The CDR3 has 14 amino acids. The germline gives CDR1 SNHLY, CDR2 FYNNEI. In nucleotides, the CDR3 is TGTGCCAGCAGCCTGACTCGGGAAACCGGGGAGCTGTTTTTT. Its translation: CASSLTRETGELFF.

The J gene is TRBJ1-1, the V gene TRBV5-1; tentative D call: TRBD1 (5 bases). Germline CDR1 reads SGHRS; CDR2 reads YFSETQ. Deletions cut 4 bases from V and 4 bases from J, with 17 bases between. The CDR3 is made up of 15 amino acids. This chain's CDR3 is CASSLSIGGTTEAFF. The CDR3 region has the DNA TGCGCCAGCAGCCTATCGATTGGGGGAACCACTGAAGCTTTCTTT.

This clone was detected once. This chain uses TRBV5-6 with TRBJ1-2; D gene ambiguous. There are 12 residues in the CDR3. V was pared by 4 bases and J by 4 bases, with 8 bases between. Germline lookup yields CDR1 SGHDT and CDR2 YYEEEE. CDR3 loop: CASSKRGYGYTF. The CDR3 DNA is TGTGCCAGCAGCAAGAGAGGCTATGGCTACACCTTC.

The chain has TRBV25-1 and TRBJ2-1, with 9 bases aligning to TRBD1. The CDR3 totals 16 residues. Germline lookup yields CDR1 MGHDK and CDR2 SYGVNS. Trimming took 4 bases from V and 7 from J; bases not matched to a gene: 11. The CDR3 DNA reads as TGTGCCAGCAGTGCGCCCGGGACAGGGTTGAGGAATGAGCAGTTCTTC. Its translation: CASSAPGTGLRNEQFF.

This chain links TRBV27 with TRBJ1-2; possibly TRBD1 for D (5 bases). Looked up from germline, CDR1 is MNHEY and CDR2 is SMNVEV (reference sequence). The CDR3 runs 12 residues. V was clipped by 5 bases and J by 8 bases, with 12 bases between them. Here the CDR3 reads CASSPLRGGYTF. The CDR3 region has the DNA TGTGCCAGCAGTCCCCTCCGGGGGGGCTACACCTTC.